Included here is one T cell receptor beta chain sequence, with context. The data were taken from a study of T cell changes during pregnancy in multiple sclerosis. Sequenced by immunoSEQ multiplex PCR; TCRdb stores in-frame clones only, minus some. The top ten hold roughly 0.25% of the sample, which has roughly 48,000 clones, around 92% seen once. This CDR3 comprises 14 residues. Germline V gene lookup returns CDR1 SGDLS and CDR2 YYNGEE. The V gene lost 4 bases and the J gene lost 1 base, with 11 bases spanning the gap. The sequencing here drew on CD4+ T cells from peripheral blood mononuclear cells, taken in the third trimester of pregnancy. The origin of this receptor is a female donor with multiple sclerosis, enrolled in a pregnancy study. The rearrangement joins TRBV9 to TRBJ1-1, with D perhaps TRBD1 (6 bases). Here the CDR3 reads CASSPLGGNTEAFF. In nucleotides, the CDR3 is TGTGCCAGCAGCCCTTTAGGGGGGAACACTGAAGCTTTCTTT.